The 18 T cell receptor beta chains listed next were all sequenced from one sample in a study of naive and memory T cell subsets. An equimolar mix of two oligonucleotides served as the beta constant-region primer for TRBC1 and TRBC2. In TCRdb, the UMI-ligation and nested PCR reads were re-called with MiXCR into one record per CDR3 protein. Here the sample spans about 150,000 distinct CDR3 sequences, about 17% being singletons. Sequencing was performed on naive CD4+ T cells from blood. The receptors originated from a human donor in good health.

CDR3 bases: TGTGCCAGCCGAAGGGGCGGGAACACCGGGGAGCTGTTTTTT. Its translation is CASRRGGNTGELFF. The chain is built from TRBV7-8 and TRBJ2-2; the D gene is possibly TRBD1 (5 bases). The CDR3 is made up of 14 amino acids. V dropped 8 bases and J dropped 1 base, with 11 bases sitting between them. In germline, CDR1 is SGHVS, CDR2 FQNEAQ.

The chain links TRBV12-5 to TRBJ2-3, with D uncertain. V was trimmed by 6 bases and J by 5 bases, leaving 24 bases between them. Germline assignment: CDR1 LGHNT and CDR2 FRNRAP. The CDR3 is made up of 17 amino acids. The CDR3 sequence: CASGLPVRGSYKDTQYF. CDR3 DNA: TGTGCTAGTGGACTCCCTGTCCGCGGATCATACAAAGATACGCAGTATTTT.

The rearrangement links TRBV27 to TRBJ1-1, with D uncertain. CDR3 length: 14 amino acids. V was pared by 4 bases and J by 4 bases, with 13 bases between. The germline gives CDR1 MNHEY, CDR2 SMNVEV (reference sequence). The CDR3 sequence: CASSSPRSGTEAFF. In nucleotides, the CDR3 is TGTGCCAGCAGTTCCCCTCGGTCGGGCACTGAAGCTTTCTTT.

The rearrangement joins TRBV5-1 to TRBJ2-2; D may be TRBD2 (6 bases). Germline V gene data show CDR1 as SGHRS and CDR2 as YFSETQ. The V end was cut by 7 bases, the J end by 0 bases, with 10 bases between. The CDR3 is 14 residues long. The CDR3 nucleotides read TGCGCCAGCCGACTAGAGGCGAACACCGGGGAGCTGTTTTTT. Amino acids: CASRLEANTGELFF.

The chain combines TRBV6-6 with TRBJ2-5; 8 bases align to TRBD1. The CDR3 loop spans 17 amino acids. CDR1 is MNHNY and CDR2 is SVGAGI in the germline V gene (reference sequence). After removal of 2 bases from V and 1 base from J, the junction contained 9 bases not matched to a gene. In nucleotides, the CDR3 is TGTGCCAGCAGTTACGGGGGGACAGGCGAACCCCAAGAGACCCAGTACTTC. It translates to CASSYGGTGEPQETQYF.

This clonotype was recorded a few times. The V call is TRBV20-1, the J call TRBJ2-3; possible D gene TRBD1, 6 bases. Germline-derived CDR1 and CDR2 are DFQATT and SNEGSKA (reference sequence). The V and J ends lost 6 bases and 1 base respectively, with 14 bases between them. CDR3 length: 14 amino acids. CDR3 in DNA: TGCAGTGCCGCCGAAGGGGGACGCACAGATACGCAGTATTTT. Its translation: CSAAEGGRTDTQYF.

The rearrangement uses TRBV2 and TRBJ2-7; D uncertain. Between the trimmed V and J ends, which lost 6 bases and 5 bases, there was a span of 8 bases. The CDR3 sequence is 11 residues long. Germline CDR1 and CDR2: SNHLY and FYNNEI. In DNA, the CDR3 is TGTGCCAGCAGCCTAAGCAACGAGCAGTACTTC. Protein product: CASSLSNEQYF.

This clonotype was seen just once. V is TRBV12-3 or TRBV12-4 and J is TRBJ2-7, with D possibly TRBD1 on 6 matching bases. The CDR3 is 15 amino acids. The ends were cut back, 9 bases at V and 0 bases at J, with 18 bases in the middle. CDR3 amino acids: CASTDGGQLSYEQYF. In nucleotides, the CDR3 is TGTGCCAGTACCGATGGCGGACAGCTCTCCTACGAGCAGTACTTC.

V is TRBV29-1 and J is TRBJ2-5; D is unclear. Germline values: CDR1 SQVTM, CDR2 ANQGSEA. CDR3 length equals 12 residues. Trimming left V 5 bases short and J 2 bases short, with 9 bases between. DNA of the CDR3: TGCAGCGTTTTTCGGCAGCAAGAGACCCAGTACTTC. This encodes CSVFRQQETQYF.

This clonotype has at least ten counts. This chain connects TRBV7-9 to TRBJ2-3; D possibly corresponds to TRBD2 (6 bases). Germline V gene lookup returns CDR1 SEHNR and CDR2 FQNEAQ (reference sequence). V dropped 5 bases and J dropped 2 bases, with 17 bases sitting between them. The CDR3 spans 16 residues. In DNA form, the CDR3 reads TGTGCCAGCAGCCCCCCACCGCGGGGATACACAGATACGCAGTATTTT. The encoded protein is CASSPPPRGYTDTQYF.

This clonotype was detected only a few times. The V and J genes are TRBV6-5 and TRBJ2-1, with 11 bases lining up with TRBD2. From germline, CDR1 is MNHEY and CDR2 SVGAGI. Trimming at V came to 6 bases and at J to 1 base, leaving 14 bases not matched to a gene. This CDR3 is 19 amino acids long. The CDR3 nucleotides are TGTGCCAGCAGAAACGGACTAGCGGGCACGGGCGGATCCTACAATGAGCAGTTCTTC. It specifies CASRNGLAGTGGSYNEQFF.

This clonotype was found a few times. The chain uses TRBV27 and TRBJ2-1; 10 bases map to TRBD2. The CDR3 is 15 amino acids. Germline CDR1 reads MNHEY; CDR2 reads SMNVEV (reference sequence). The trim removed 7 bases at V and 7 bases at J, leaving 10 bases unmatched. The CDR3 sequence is CASKGRTSGLNEQFF. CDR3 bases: TGTGCCAGCAAAGGAAGGACTAGCGGACTGAATGAGCAGTTCTTC.

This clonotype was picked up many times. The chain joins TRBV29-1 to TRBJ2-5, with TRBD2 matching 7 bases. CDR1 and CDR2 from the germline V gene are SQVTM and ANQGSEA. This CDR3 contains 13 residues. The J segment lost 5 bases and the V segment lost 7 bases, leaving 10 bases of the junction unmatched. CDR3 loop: CSGTITGRETQYF. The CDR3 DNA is TGCAGCGGCACGATAACCGGGAGGGAGACCCAGTACTTC.

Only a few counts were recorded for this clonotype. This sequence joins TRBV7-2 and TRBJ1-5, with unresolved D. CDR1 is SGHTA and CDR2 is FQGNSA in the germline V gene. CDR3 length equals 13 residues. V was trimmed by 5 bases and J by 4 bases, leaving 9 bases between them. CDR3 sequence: CASSPRENQPQHF. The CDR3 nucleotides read TGTGCCAGCAGCCCCCGTGAGAATCAGCCCCAGCATTTT.

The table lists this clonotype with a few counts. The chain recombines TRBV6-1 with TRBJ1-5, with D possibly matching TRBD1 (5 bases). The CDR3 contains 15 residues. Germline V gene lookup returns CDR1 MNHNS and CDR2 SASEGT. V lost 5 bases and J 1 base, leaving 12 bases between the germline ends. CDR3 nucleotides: TGTGCCAGCAGTACCCGGGGGGGAAGCAATCAGCCCCAGCATTTT. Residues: CASSTRGGSNQPQHF.

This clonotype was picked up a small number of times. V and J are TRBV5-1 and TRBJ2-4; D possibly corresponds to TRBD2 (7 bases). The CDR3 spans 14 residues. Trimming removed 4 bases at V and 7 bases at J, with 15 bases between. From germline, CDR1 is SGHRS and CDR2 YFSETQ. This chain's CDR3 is CASSPPGGVNIQYF. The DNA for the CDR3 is TGCGCCAGCAGCCCTCCGGGGGGCGTGAACATTCAGTACTTC.

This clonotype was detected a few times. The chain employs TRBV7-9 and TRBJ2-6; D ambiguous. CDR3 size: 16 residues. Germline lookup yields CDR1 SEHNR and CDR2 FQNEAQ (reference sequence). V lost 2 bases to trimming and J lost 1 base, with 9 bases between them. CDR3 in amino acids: CASSLPQLSGANVLTF. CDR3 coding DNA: TGTGCCAGCAGCTTACCTCAGCTATCTGGGGCCAACGTCCTGACTTTC. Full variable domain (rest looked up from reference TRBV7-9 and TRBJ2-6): DTGVSQNPRHKITKRGQNVTFRCDPISEHNRLYWYRQTLGQGPEFLTYFQNEAQLEKSRLLSDRFSAERPKGSFSTLEIQRTEQGDSAMYLCASSLPQLSGANVLTFGAGSRLTVL.

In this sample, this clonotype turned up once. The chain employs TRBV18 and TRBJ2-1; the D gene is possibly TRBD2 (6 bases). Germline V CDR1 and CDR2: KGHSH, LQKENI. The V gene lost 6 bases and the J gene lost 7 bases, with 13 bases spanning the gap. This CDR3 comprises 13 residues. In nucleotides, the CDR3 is TGTGCCAGCTCCGAGGGACTGCAAAATGAGCAGTTCTTC. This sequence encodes CASSEGLQNEQFF.